This T cell receptor beta chain was retrieved from a study of memory CD4+ T cells and cytomegalovirus serostatus. Looking at the study overall: Donors were healthy Belgian adults, several CMV seropositive and about 24 seronegative. Study-wide points: Each of 65 to 75 CMV-associated TCRbeta sequences occurred in one to five individuals.

On this clone itself: Its matching antigen is unknown.

The sort gate was single viable CD3+CD4+CD8-CD45RO+ cells for memory CD4+ T cells. Per the study methods: After removing out-of-frame reads, under 2.5 million distinct TCRbeta sequences remained. Sequencing was performed with immunoSEQ multiplex PCR; in TCRdb, only in-frame clones are kept and a portion is missing. Clone size and V and J calls were adopted from that table, with D and trimming inferred from the DNA. The repertoire holds 45,000 to 55,000 clones, about 78% seen once, with roughly 0.61% in the top ten. The germline gives CDR1 MDHEN, CDR2 SYDVKM. The CDR3 has 14 residues. The ends were cut back, 3 bases at V and 5 bases at J, with 13 bases in the middle.

The source of this sequence is an adult in good health and CMV-seronegative. Sequences were obtained from memory CD4+ T cells from blood. The rearrangement links TRBV28 to TRBJ2-5; D is undetermined. The CDR3 DNA is TGTGCCAGCAGTTTGCTAGGCCCCGGGGAGACCCAGTACTTC. It specifies CASSLLGPGETQYF.